The text below deals with one TCR beta chain. The roughly 120-subject validation cohort, separate from the approximately 670-subject first cohort, included the donors. The source of the sample is a study of cytomegalovirus exposure and HLA in healthy donors. The CDR3 contains 15 residues. The germline CDR1 and CDR2 sequences are SGHVS and FQNEAQ. With 3 bases clipped from V and 7 bases from J, the junction kept 9 bases outside the gene matches. The repertoire was sequenced with immunoSEQ multiplex PCR; TCRdb's copy has only in-frame clones and lacks some. The repertoire has about 270,000 clones, 70% to 90% of them found once; the top ten carry more than 0.8%.

The sequencing sample was made of PBMCs. The receptor comes from a young woman in good health and CMV-seronegative. The chain employs TRBV7-8 and TRBJ2-7; 10 bases match TRBD1. DNA for the CDR3: TGTGCCAGCAGCTTCCCCTGGACAGGGGGTAGTGAGCAGTACTTC. Translated: CASSFPWTGGSEQYF.